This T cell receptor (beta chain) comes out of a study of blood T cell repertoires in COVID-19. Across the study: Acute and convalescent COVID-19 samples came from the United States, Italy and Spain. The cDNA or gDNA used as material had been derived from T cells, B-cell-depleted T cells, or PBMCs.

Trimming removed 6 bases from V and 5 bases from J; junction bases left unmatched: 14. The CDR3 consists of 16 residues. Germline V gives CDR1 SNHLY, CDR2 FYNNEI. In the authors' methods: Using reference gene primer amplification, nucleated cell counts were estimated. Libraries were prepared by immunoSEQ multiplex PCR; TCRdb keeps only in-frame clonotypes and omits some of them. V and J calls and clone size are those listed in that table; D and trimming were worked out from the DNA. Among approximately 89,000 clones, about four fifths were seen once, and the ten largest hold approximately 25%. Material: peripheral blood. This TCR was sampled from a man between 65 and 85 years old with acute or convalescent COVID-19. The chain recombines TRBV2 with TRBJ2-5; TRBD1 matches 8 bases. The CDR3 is CASRPIGQGGMETQYF. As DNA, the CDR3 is TGTGCCAGCAGGCCAATAGGACAGGGTGGTATGGAGACCCAGTACTTC. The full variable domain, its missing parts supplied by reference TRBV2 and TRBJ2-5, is EPEVTQTPSHQVTQMGQEVILRCVPISNHLYFYWYRQILGQKVEFLVSFYNNEISEKSEIFDDQFSVERPDGSNFTLKIRSTKLEDSAMYFCASRPIGQGGMETQYFGPGTRLLVL.